Here is one T cell receptor beta chain with its context. The antigen remains unidentified. This sample stems from a study of T cell responses to AZD1222 COVID-19 vaccine. Study observations and caveats: Clonal diversity may have been underestimated, and the donors were mostly white British, with more females than males. The number of AZD1222 recipients seropositive at baseline was only 6 or 7. Vaccine-associated CD4 TCRs spanned spike, dominant at 160-218 and 743-854.

Assay: immunoSEQ multiplex PCR; the TCRdb copy retains only in-frame clones and omits some. The sample includes around 130,000 clones, about 89% of them seen just once. Trimming took off 2 bases at V and 2 bases at J, with 7 bases between the two ends. The CDR3 totals 13 residues. Looked up from germline, CDR1 is SGHRS and CDR2 is YFSETQ. The sequence was obtained from an adult who received the MenACWY meningococcal vaccine as a control. The chain combines TRBV5-1 with TRBJ2-5; D is uncertain. The sequencing used peripheral blood, collected 28 days after the second dose of the MenACWY control vaccine. The CDR3 nucleotides are TGCGCCAGCAGCTTAACGCGACAAGAGACCCAGTACTTC. It encodes CASSLTRQETQYF.